This TCR beta chain stems from a study of siplizumab effects on memory and regulatory T cells. Repertoires were generated with immunoSEQ multiplex PCR, while TCRdb's copy carries only in-frame clones and drops some. The sample yields tens of thousands of clones, around four fifths seen once. The CDR3 spans 14 residues. Germline V gene lookup returns CDR1 SGDLS and CDR2 YYNGEE. V lost 2 bases and J lost 6, with 14 bases in between. The sequencing sample was made of memory CD4+ T cells sorted from blood. This rearrangement joins TRBV9 to TRBJ1-1; no firm D call. The sequence was collected from a human donor in good health. CDR3 coding DNA: TGTGCCAGCAGCGTCGCGACGGGTACAGCTGAAGCTTTCTTT. Translation gives CASSVATGTAEAFF.